This TCR beta chain comes out of a study of CD8 T cells in ankylosing spondylitis. A single count supports this clonotype. The antigen is unknown. 5'-RACE, quantitative and with molecular barcodes, yielded the TCR beta libraries. TCRdb ran MiXCR on the 5' RACE reads and lists one entry per CDR3 protein. The sample records around 130,000 distinct CDR3 sequences, roughly a tenth being singletons. Germline V gene sequence: CDR1 SGHDN, CDR2 FVKESK. The CDR3 totals 14 residues. The V gene lost 4 bases and the J gene lost 2 bases, with 12 bases spanning the gap. Whole-study results and caveats: Certain motif variants had earlier appeared in reactive arthritis synovial fluid and blood. As reported, disease-linked clones showed significant enrichment in matched ankylosing spondylitis synovial fluid.

This sequence originates from a male donor with ankylosing spondylitis or in good health (not recorded which). Sequencing was performed on blood, either unsorted or a sorted T cell fraction (not recorded which). The V and J genes are TRBV14 and TRBJ2-7, with a possible D match to TRBD2 (6 bases). The CDR3 loop reads CASSRGLTPYEQYF. DNA of the CDR3: TGTGCCAGCAGCCGGGGACTCACACCCTACGAGCAGTACTTC.